The 27 T cell receptor beta chains in this list originate from one sample, sequenced in a study of shared T cell receptors in the human thymus. Using immunoSEQ multiplex PCR, the repertoire was profiled, and TCRdb retains in-frame clones only, with some absent. The data hold about 660,000 clones, with more than 75% observed a single time. These same data were also listed under a study on human thymus T cells.

Sequenced: thymocytes. These TCRs come from a boy less than two years old with a congenital heart defect.

The V and J genes are TRBV11-2 and TRBJ1-3; no clear D. The CDR3 runs 17 residues. CDR1 is SGHAT, CDR2 FQNNGV, per germline. Trimming took 5 bases from V and 4 from J, leaving 21 bases between them. CDR3 protein: CASSVNYREFLGNTIYF. CDR3 bases: TGTGCCAGCAGCGTTAATTACCGGGAGTTTCTGGGAAACACCATATATTTT.

The chain combines TRBV5-4 with TRBJ1-6; D gene unclear. Germline V gene data show CDR1 as SGHNT and CDR2 as YYREEE (reference sequence). V was pared by 3 bases and J by 0 bases, with 10 bases between. The CDR3 spans 16 residues. The CDR3 reads CASSSLDSSYNSPLHF. The CDR3 region has the DNA TGTGCCAGCAGCTCACTAGATAGCTCCTATAATTCACCCCTCCACTTT.

The V call is TRBV30, the J call TRBJ2-5; 7 bases are shared with TRBD2. Germline V lookup: CDR1 GTSNPN, CDR2 SVGIG (reference sequence). V gave up 0 bases and J gave up 5 bases; unmatched junction bases: 6. This CDR3 has 14 amino acids. The CDR3 DNA sequence: TGTGCCTGGAGTGTACTGGGAGGGGAGGAGACCCAGTACTTC. Protein sequence: CAWSVLGGEETQYF. The variable domain in full, completed from reference TRBV30 and TRBJ2-5, reads SQTIHQWPATLVQPVGSPLSLECTVEGTSNPNLYWYRQAAGRGLQLLFYSVGIGQISSEVPQNLSASRPQDRQFILSSKKLLLSDSGFYLCAWSVLGGEETQYFGPGTRLLVL.

The chain joins TRBV7-8 to TRBJ1-4; 10 bases are shared with TRBD1. Trimming took 3 bases from V and 8 from J; bases not matched to a gene: 0. The length of the CDR3 is 13 residues. Germline V gene data show CDR1 as SGHVS and CDR2 as FQNEAQ. The CDR3 loop is CASSLGQGEKLFF. The CDR3 DNA reads as TGTGCCAGCAGCTTGGGACAGGGGGAAAAACTGTTTTTT.

The chain carries TRBV7-2 and TRBJ1-2; 7 positions agree with TRBD1. Germline CDR1 reads SGHTA; CDR2 reads FQGNSA. The CDR3 extends over 15 amino acids. J was trimmed by 6 bases and V by 1 base; bases with no gene match: 8. CDR3 sequence reads: CASSLVSLGGHGYTF. Written as DNA, the CDR3 is TGTGCCAGCAGCTTAGTCTCTCTAGGGGGCCATGGCTACACCTTC. The full variable domain, completed using reference TRBV7-2 and TRBJ1-2, is GAGVSQSPSNKVTEKGKDVELRCDPISGHTALYWYRQSLGQGLEFLIYFQGNSAPDKSGLPSDRFSAERTGGSVSTLTIQRTQQEDSAVYLCASSLVSLGGHGYTFGSGTRLTVV.

This rearrangement joins TRBV4-1 to TRBJ2-5; 9 nucleotides line up with TRBD2. The CDR3 is 15 residues long. The V segment lost 0 bases and the J segment 2 bases; nucleotides outside the gene matches: 1. CDR1 MGHRA and CDR2 YSYEKL come from the germline V gene. The DNA for the CDR3 is TGCGCCAGCAGCCAAGAGACTAGCGGACAAGAGACCCAGTACTTC. It specifies CASSQETSGQETQYF.

The chain is built from TRBV10-1 and TRBJ1-2; 9 bases align to TRBD1. The J segment lost 3 bases and the V segment lost 2 bases, leaving 7 bases of the junction unmatched. The length of the CDR3 is 16 residues. Germline values: CDR1 WNHNN, CDR2 SYGVQD (reference sequence). The CDR3 region is CASSERPTGGDYGYTF. CDR3 DNA sequence: TGCGCCAGCAGTGAGAGACCGACAGGGGGAGACTATGGCTACACCTTC.

This clone came up once. V gene TRBV7-2 combines with J gene TRBJ1-4, with 10 bases that match TRBD1. Germline V lookup: CDR1 SGHTA, CDR2 FQGNSA. This CDR3 is built from 15 residues. Losses at the gene ends were 3 bases for V and 7 bases for J; bases not matched to a gene: 5. The CDR3 protein is CASSFRDRGTEKLFF. The CDR3 region has the DNA TGTGCCAGCAGCTTCCGGGACAGGGGAACTGAAAAACTGTTTTTT. Using reference TRBV7-2 and TRBJ1-4 for the parts outside the CDR3, the full variable domain is GAGVSQSPSNKVTEKGKDVELRCDPISGHTALYWYRQSLGQGLEFLIYFQGNSAPDKSGLPSDRFSAERTGGSVSTLTIQRTQQEDSAVYLCASSFRDRGTEKLFFGSGTQLSVL.

The chain uses TRBV2 and TRBJ2-2; 7 nucleotides agree with TRBD1. The V gene end was trimmed by 6 bases and the J gene end by 3 bases; junction bases not matched to a gene: 25. CDR1 SNHLY and CDR2 FYNNEI come from the germline V gene. CDR3 length equals 21 residues. The CDR3 loop reads CASRFSRGLRDGPLDTGELFF. In DNA form, the CDR3 reads TGTGCCAGCAGGTTCTCTAGGGGGCTAAGGGACGGACCCTTGGACACCGGGGAGCTGTTTTTT. The variable domain in full, completed from reference TRBV2 and TRBJ2-2, reads EPEVTQTPSHQVTQMGQEVILRCVPISNHLYFYWYRQILGQKVEFLVSFYNNEISEKSEIFDDQFSVERPDGSNFTLKIRSTKLEDSAMYFCASRFSRGLRDGPLDTGELFFGEGSRLTVL.

This chain uses TRBV15 with TRBJ2-1, with 13 bases identical to TRBD2. The germline CDR1 and CDR2 sequences are LNHNV and YYDKDF (reference sequence). With 0 bases clipped from V and 8 bases from J, the junction kept 7 bases outside the gene matches. The CDR3 contains 17 residues. The CDR3 region has the DNA TGTGCCACCAGCAGAGAAAAGACTAGCGGGAGGACGGATGAGCAGTTCTTC. Amino acids: CATSREKTSGRTDEQFF.

This clone was seen only a few times. This chain links TRBV5-8 with TRBJ2-4; TRBD2 is a possible D gene (6 bases). Per the germline V gene, CDR1 is SGHTS and CDR2 is YDEGEE. V was trimmed by 2 bases and J by 11 bases, leaving 26 bases between them. The CDR3 runs 17 residues. CDR3 region: CASSFRPTGDGLRLQYF. The DNA for the CDR3 is TGTGCCAGCAGCTTCCGCCCGACGGGGGACGGATTAAGACTTCAGTACTTC.

CDR3 in amino acids: CASANRDILNTEAFF. CDR3 sequence (DNA): TGTGCCAGCGCTAACCGGGACATTCTGAACACTGAAGCTTTCTTT. The gene calls are TRBV6-5 and TRBJ1-1; weak D call: TRBD1 (6 bases). The V gene lost 8 bases and the J gene lost 0 bases, with 16 bases spanning the gap. CDR1 is MNHEY, CDR2 SVGAGI, per germline. This CDR3 comprises 15 residues.

The chain joins TRBV28 to TRBJ2-7; D is possibly TRBD2 (7 bases). The germline V gene has CDR1 MDHEN and CDR2 SYDVKM. V was trimmed by 2 bases and J by 7 bases, leaving 15 bases between them. The length of the CDR3 is 14 residues. The CDR3: CASSLGGGLGEQYF. The CDR3 region has the DNA TGTGCCAGCAGTTTAGGGGGGGGCCTGGGGGAGCAGTACTTC. Drawing the rest from reference TRBV28 and TRBJ2-7, the complete variable domain is DVKVTQSSRYLVKRTGEKVFLECVQDMDHENMFWYRQDPGLGLRLIYFSYDVKMKEKGDIPEGYSVSREKKERFSLILESASTNQTSMYLCASSLGGGLGEQYFGPGTRLTVT.

J is TRBJ2-7 and V is TRBV5-1; no reliable D call. Germline V gene lookup returns CDR1 SGHRS and CDR2 YFSETQ. V lost 0 bases and J 0 bases, leaving 10 bases between the germline ends. The CDR3 is 15 amino acids. CDR3 nucleotides: TGCGCCAGCAGCTTGGGGGCCCGAACCTCCTACGAGCAGTACTTC. Protein product: CASSLGARTSYEQYF.

The V call is TRBV7-8, the J call TRBJ2-1; D is possibly TRBD2 (7 bases). Germline lookup yields CDR1 SGHVS and CDR2 FQNEAQ. The CDR3 has 19 residues. V was clipped by 5 bases and J by 4 bases, with 27 bases between them. In DNA, the CDR3 is TGTGCCAGCAGCGACATGGGGGGACATTTGACTAGCACTTACAATGAGCAGTTCTTC. Its protein is CASSDMGGHLTSTYNEQFF.

The chain carries TRBV10-3 and TRBJ2-7; D gene ambiguous. This CDR3 comprises 14 residues. The V gene's germline CDR1 is ENHRY and CDR2 SYGVKD. Trimming pared 0 bases from V and 7 bases from J, leaving 13 bases between. The CDR3 DNA reads TGTGCCATCAGTGAGTCGGCTGCCGCTCTTGAGCAGTACTTC. Its translation: CAISESAAALEQYF.

The V call is TRBV30, the J call TRBJ2-7; 8 nucleotides agree with TRBD2. The germline V gene has CDR1 GTSNPN and CDR2 SVGIG (reference sequence). V was clipped by 4 bases and J by 2 bases; unmatched bases: 31. The CDR3 runs 22 residues. The CDR3 DNA sequence: TGTGCCTGGACCCCCAAACCAGCGTCCTCTAGTCTTTTACTAGCGGTAACCTACGAGCAGTACTTC. Amino acid sequence: CAWTPKPASSSLLLAVTYEQYF. The variable domain in full, completed from reference TRBV30 and TRBJ2-7, reads SQTIHQWPATLVQPVGSPLSLECTVEGTSNPNLYWYRQAAGRGLQLLFYSVGIGQISSEVPQNLSASRPQDRQFILSSKKLLLSDSGFYLCAWTPKPASSSLLLAVTYEQYFGPGTRLTVT.

The chain recombines TRBV6-1 with TRBJ2-5; D perhaps matches TRBD2 (5 bases). V was clipped by 9 bases and J by 7 bases, with 6 bases between them. CDR1 and CDR2 from the germline V gene are MNHNS and SASEGT. This CDR3 is built from 9 residues. The CDR3 sequence: CASGRTQYF. Written as DNA, the CDR3 is TGTGCCAGTGGGAGGACCCAGTACTTC.

The rearrangement links TRBV11-2 to TRBJ1-3; D is uncertain. The CDR3 sequence is 14 residues long. CDR1 SGHAT and CDR2 FQNNGV come from the germline V gene. V was trimmed by 3 bases and J by 0 bases, leaving 6 bases between them. The CDR3 protein is CASSFGVSGNTIYF. CDR3 nucleotide sequence: TGTGCCAGCAGCTTCGGGGTCTCTGGAAACACCATATATTTT.

A single count supports this clone. The chain combines TRBV4-2 with TRBJ2-7; 10 positions agree with TRBD2. Germline values: CDR1 LGHNA, CDR2 YNFKEQ. Germline trimming cut 0 bases from V and 4 bases from J; bases unmatched to any gene: 3. This CDR3 region has 15 residues. CDR3: CASSQDRSGRYEQYF. The CDR3 DNA reads TGTGCCAGCAGCCAAGATCGTAGCGGGAGGTACGAGCAGTACTTC.

The chain couples TRBV19 to TRBJ1-1, with TRBD1 matching 10 bases. CDR3 length: 15 residues. Trimming at V came to 3 bases and at J to 3 bases, leaving 4 bases not matched to a gene. CDR1 is LNHDA and CDR2 is SQIVND in the germline V gene (reference sequence). The CDR3 DNA is TGTGCCAGTAGTATCTCGACAGGGGGCTACACTGAAGCTTTCTTT. This encodes CASSISTGGYTEAFF.

This clone appeared once. The V call is TRBV19, the J call TRBJ2-7; 8 nucleotides match TRBD2. Germline V lookup: CDR1 LNHDA, CDR2 SQIVND (reference sequence). The CDR3 sequence is 18 residues long. After removal of 1 base from V and 4 bases from J, the junction contained 15 bases not matched to a gene. CDR3 residues: CASSIAPLQAGEEYEQYF. The CDR3 DNA follows: TGTGCCAGTAGTATAGCCCCCCTCCAAGCGGGAGAGGAGTACGAGCAGTACTTC.

The V and J genes are TRBV7-6 and TRBJ2-1; 8 nucleotides agree with TRBD2. J was trimmed by 0 bases and V by 1 base; bases with no gene match: 14. The CDR3 runs 20 residues. CDR1 is SGHVS, CDR2 FNYEAQ, per germline. The CDR3 nucleotides read TGTGCCAGCAGCTTAGGTCGGACTAGCTCCGCCCAGGGCTCCTACAATGAGCAGTTCTTC. Translation gives CASSLGRTSSAQGSYNEQFF.

CDR3 region: CASSLGSTRDEQYF. CDR3 in DNA: TGTGCCAGCAGCTTAGGGTCGACGCGGGACGAGCAGTACTTC. The chain joins TRBV11-2 to TRBJ2-7; tentative D call: TRBD2 (5 bases). From germline, CDR1 is SGHAT and CDR2 FQNNGV. The ends were cut back, 1 base at V and 5 bases at J, with 12 bases in the middle. The CDR3 has 14 amino acids.

The chain recombines TRBV5-1 with TRBJ2-7, with D possibly matching TRBD2 (6 bases). Trimming shortened V by 4 bases and J by 5 bases, and 16 bases separated the two germline ends. The CDR3 extends over 14 amino acids. The germline CDR1 and CDR2 sequences are SGHRS and YFSETQ. CDR3 region: CASSPGGGWHEQYF. For the CDR3, the DNA is TGCGCCAGCAGCCCCGGAGGAGGGTGGCACGAGCAGTACTTC. Drawing the rest from reference TRBV5-1 and TRBJ2-7, the complete variable domain is KAGVTQTPRYLIKTRGQQVTLSCSPISGHRSVSWYQQTPGQGLQFLFEYFSETQRNKGNFPGRFSGRQFSNSRSEMNVSTLELGDSALYLCASSPGGGWHEQYFGPGTRLTVT.

This sequence joins TRBV5-6 and TRBJ2-7, with D hard to call. This CDR3 contains 13 residues. Trimming removed 0 bases at V and 0 bases at J, with 4 bases between. Germline V gene data show CDR1 as SGHDT and CDR2 as YYEEEE. This chain's CDR3 is CASSLDGSYEQYF. Written as DNA, the CDR3 is TGTGCCAGCAGCTTGGACGGCTCCTACGAGCAGTACTTC.

The rearrangement links TRBV13 to TRBJ1-5, with TRBD1 as a possible D gene (5 bases). V was shortened by 2 bases and J by 5 bases, with 13 bases between the two germline ends. CDR3 size: 15 residues. Germline V lookup: CDR1 PRHDT, CDR2 FYEKMQ (reference sequence). The CDR3 spells CASSLRVQGYQPQHF. The CDR3 nucleotides read TGTGCCAGCAGCTTAAGGGTCCAGGGCTATCAGCCCCAGCATTTT.